This T cell receptor beta chain comes out of a study of OX40 agonist ivuxolimab in advanced cancers. Assay used: immunoSEQ multiplex PCR; TCRdb lists only in-frame clones, some missing. The sample consists of roughly 73,000 clones, approximately 86% of them appearing once. As regards this clone: What it recognizes is unknown.

Sampling of blood occurred at baseline, cycle 4 day 1, and cycle 7 day 1. Study findings and constraints: It was not determined which antigens were specifically recognized by the peripheral T cells that had undergone clonal expansion. Expanded clones belonging to CD8+ T cells outnumbered, on average, those of CD4+.

Germline V CDR1 and CDR2: LNHDA, SQIVND (reference sequence). V was pared by 7 bases and J by 4 bases, with 13 bases between. There are 13 residues in the CDR3. The specimen comprised CD4+ or CD8+ T cells sorted from blood, sampled in a trial of the OX40 agonist ivuxolimab. This sequence was found in an adult with an advanced solid tumor such as melanoma, head and neck, liver or kidney cancer. The J gene is TRBJ1-2, the V gene TRBV19; a possible D gene is TRBD1 (5 bases). The CDR3 bases are TGTGCCAGTAACCTGGACGGGACCTATGGCTACACCTTC. Protein sequence: CASNLDGTYGYTF.